The clone carrying this T cell receptor beta chain has only a few counts. Antigen unknown. The data originate from a study of cytomegalovirus exposure and HLA in healthy donors. Overall study context: A prior study identified approximately 110 million unique TCR beta sequences from some 180 million T cells. Study-wide points: Presence/absence results assume similar sequencing depth per donor, which may not hold. Earlier analysis found most TCR beta V segments productive about 87% or about 30% of the time. Accurate predictions that matched the HLA-A and HLA-B alleles of most subjects were reportedly made from TCR beta sequences.

PCR primers comprised 60 Vbeta and 13 Jbeta primers. Sequenced by immunoSEQ multiplex PCR; TCRdb stores in-frame clones only, minus some. The table has some 130,000 clones, 66% seen once; the top ten hold about 1.5%. V was shortened by 3 bases and J by 4 bases, with 12 bases between the two germline ends. This CDR3 is built from 14 residues. CDR1 and CDR2 from the germline V gene are SNHLY and FYNNEI. This sequence joins TRBV2 and TRBJ1-2; D is uncertain. The TCR originated in a human donor in good health. Sequencing used PBMCs. CDR3 residues: CASSDSSGTYGYTF. The CDR3, as DNA: TGTGCCAGCAGTGACTCCTCGGGAACCTATGGCTACACCTTC. Combining the CDR3 with reference TRBV2 and TRBJ1-2 gives the whole variable domain EPEVTQTPSHQVTQMGQEVILRCVPISNHLYFYWYRQILGQKVEFLVSFYNNEISEKSEIFDDQFSVERPDGSNFTLKIRSTKLEDSAMYFCASSDSSGTYGYTFGSGTRLTVV.